The rows below give T cell receptor beta chains drawn from one sample of a study of human T cells and chemical hapten exposure. TCRdb re-analysed the RACE reads in MiXCR, keeping a single row per CDR3 protein. The repertoire holds 330,000 or so distinct CDR3 sequences, with about 6% as singletons. The sample in question was whole blood, obtained in connection with sensitization to the hapten diphenylcyclopropenone (DPC). These receptors were obtained from a woman between 18 and 29 years old with alopecia areata. Some clones in this sample may be carry-over from other donors' samples. CDR3s include the opening cysteine and the closing phenylalanine or tryptophan. D genes are given only for firm matches. For some rows the clone size is stated as once, few or many, or as a class when expanded; others skip it.

CDR3nt: TGTGCCAGCAGCGCGACAGGGGGAAGTTGGAACACTGAAGCTTTCTTT
CDR3aa: CASSATGGSWNTEAFF
abundance: -
d_gene: TRBD1
v_gene: TRBV12-3/TRBV12-4
j_gene: TRBJ1-1

CDR3nt: TGTGCCAGCAGCGTAGATCCGGGTTTCGGCACCGGGGAGCTGTTTTTT
CDR3aa: CASSVDPGFGTGELFF
abundance: -
d_gene: -
v_gene: TRBV9
j_gene: TRBJ2-2

CDR3nt: TGTGCCAGCACTCAACCGGGACTAGCGGTGAATGAGCAGTTCTTC
CDR3aa: CASTQPGLAVNEQFF
abundance: many
d_gene: TRBD2
v_gene: TRBV12-3/TRBV12-4
j_gene: TRBJ2-1

CDR3nt: TGTGCCAGCACCCCAGGGGAAAATAAGGATGAGCAGTTCTTC
CDR3aa: CASTPGENKDEQFF
abundance: few
d_gene: -
v_gene: TRBV6-5
j_gene: TRBJ2-1

CDR3nt: TGTGCCAGCAGTTTATGGGCTCCTGGTCAGCCCCAGCATTTT
CDR3aa: CASSLWAPGQPQHF
abundance: few
d_gene: -
v_gene: TRBV27
j_gene: TRBJ1-5

CDR3nt: TGTGCCAGCAGCGGACAGGGGGGGCCCTCACCCCTCCACTTT
CDR3aa: CASSGQGGPSPLHF
abundance: many
d_gene: TRBD1
v_gene: TRBV9
j_gene: TRBJ1-6

CDR3nt: TGTGCCAGCAGTTTGCAGGGACAGAACTATGGCTACACCTTC
CDR3aa: CASSLQGQNYGYTF
abundance: -
d_gene: TRBD1
v_gene: TRBV12-3/TRBV12-4
j_gene: TRBJ1-2

CDR3nt: TGTGCCAGCAGTTACTCCGGGACCTTGGGCGAGCAGTACTTC
CDR3aa: CASSYSGTLGEQYF
abundance: few
d_gene: -
v_gene: TRBV6-5
j_gene: TRBJ2-7

CDR3nt: TGTGCCAGCAGCTCCGGACTAGCGGGGGGCCGAGGAGAGACCCAGTACTTC
CDR3aa: CASSSGLAGGRGETQYF
abundance: few
d_gene: TRBD2
v_gene: TRBV7-3
j_gene: TRBJ2-5

CDR3nt: TGTGCCAGCAGTTCTAGGACAGGGTCTGGAAACACCATATATTTT
CDR3aa: CASSSRTGSGNTIYF
abundance: many
d_gene: TRBD1
v_gene: TRBV12-3/TRBV12-4
j_gene: TRBJ1-3

CDR3nt: TGCAGTGCTACTCCAACTAGGGAGGAAAAACTGTTTTTT
CDR3aa: CSATPTREEKLFF
abundance: many
d_gene: -
v_gene: TRBV20-1
j_gene: TRBJ1-4

CDR3nt: TGTGCCAGCAGACATACTAGCGGGTGGGGAGATACGCAGTATTTT
CDR3aa: CASRHTSGWGDTQYF
abundance: -
d_gene: TRBD2
v_gene: TRBV12-3/TRBV12-4
j_gene: TRBJ2-3

CDR3nt: TGTGCCAGCAGCCCGGGACTAGACAACAATGAGCAGTTCTTC
CDR3aa: CASSPGLDNNEQFF
abundance: many
d_gene: TRBD2
v_gene: TRBV9
j_gene: TRBJ2-1

CDR3nt: TGTGCCAGCAGTTTGGAGCCAGGCCCACATAATTCACCCCTCCACTTT
CDR3aa: CASSLEPGPHNSPLHF
abundance: many
d_gene: -
v_gene: TRBV28
j_gene: TRBJ1-6

CDR3nt: TGTGCCAGCAGCTTGGATCTGGATACGCAGTATTTT
CDR3aa: CASSLDLDTQYF
abundance: few
d_gene: -
v_gene: TRBV5-5
j_gene: TRBJ2-3

CDR3nt: TGCAGCGTTGGACAGGGGTACACCGGGGAGCTGTTTTTT
CDR3aa: CSVGQGYTGELFF
abundance: -
d_gene: TRBD1
v_gene: TRBV29-1
j_gene: TRBJ2-2

CDR3nt: TGTGCCAGCAGCTTACAGTGGGTATATAGCAATCAGCCCCAGCATTTT
CDR3aa: CASSLQWVYSNQPQHF
abundance: many
d_gene: -
v_gene: TRBV7-8
j_gene: TRBJ1-5

CDR3nt: TGTGCCAGCAGCGGACAGGGTACCTACGAGCAGTACTTC
CDR3aa: CASSGQGTYEQYF
abundance: few
d_gene: TRBD1
v_gene: TRBV6-5
j_gene: TRBJ2-7

CDR3nt: TGTGCCATCATGAAGGGACAGGGAGAGGCCGGGGAGCTGTTTTTT
CDR3aa: CAIMKGQGEAGELFF
abundance: -
d_gene: TRBD1
v_gene: TRBV10-3
j_gene: TRBJ2-2

CDR3nt: TGTGCCAGCAGCTTCGAGGACGAGGGTGAGCAGTTCTTC
CDR3aa: CASSFEDEGEQFF
abundance: few
d_gene: -
v_gene: TRBV12-3/TRBV12-4
j_gene: TRBJ2-1

CDR3nt: TGTGCCAGCAGCTCCCGGACAAGGGCTGAAGCTTTCTTT
CDR3aa: CASSSRTRAEAFF
abundance: -
d_gene: -
v_gene: TRBV7-6
j_gene: TRBJ1-1

CDR3nt: TGTGCCAGCAGCCAAGAAGGGCTAGGGATGAATGGCTACACCTTC
CDR3aa: CASSQEGLGMNGYTF
abundance: -
d_gene: -
v_gene: TRBV4-2
j_gene: TRBJ1-2

CDR3nt: TGCGCCAGCAGCCAAGATCCCCAGGGGGCGTACACTGAAGCTTTCTTT
CDR3aa: CASSQDPQGAYTEAFF
abundance: -
d_gene: TRBD1
v_gene: TRBV4-3
j_gene: TRBJ1-1

CDR3nt: TGTGCCAGCAGCTCAATGGAACAACAGGGGGCTAAGGAAAAACTGTTTTTT
CDR3aa: CASSSMEQQGAKEKLFF
abundance: few
d_gene: TRBD1
v_gene: TRBV5-4
j_gene: TRBJ1-4

CDR3nt: TGTGCCAGCAGTTTAGGACAGACAGATACGCAGTATTTT
CDR3aa: CASSLGQTDTQYF
abundance: many
d_gene: -
v_gene: TRBV12-3/TRBV12-4
j_gene: TRBJ2-3

CDR3nt: TGTGCCAGCTCACCTGGGAGTATGGGCGATGAAAAACTGTTTTTT
CDR3aa: CASSPGSMGDEKLFF
abundance: many
d_gene: -
v_gene: TRBV18
j_gene: TRBJ1-4

CDR3nt: TGTGCCATCAGTGAGTCAGGCAGGAAAAACATTCAGTACTTC
CDR3aa: CAISESGRKNIQYF
abundance: few
d_gene: -
v_gene: TRBV10-3
j_gene: TRBJ2-4

CDR3nt: TGTGCCAGCAGCCACGACAGTAACTATGGCTACACCTTC
CDR3aa: CASSHDSNYGYTF
abundance: many
d_gene: -
v_gene: TRBV3-1
j_gene: TRBJ1-2

CDR3nt: TGTGCCATCAGTGATTATGCAGCTCAGCCTGAAATCTCTGGGGCCAACGTCCTGACTTTC
CDR3aa: CAISDYAAQPEISGANVLTF
abundance: few
d_gene: -
v_gene: TRBV10-3
j_gene: TRBJ2-6

CDR3nt: TGTGCCAGCAGCTTAGCCGAGGCTCCAGATACGCAGTATTTT
CDR3aa: CASSLAEAPDTQYF
abundance: many
d_gene: -
v_gene: TRBV7-6
j_gene: TRBJ2-3

CDR3nt: TGTGCCAGCAGCTCGGGGCCCGCCAATGAGCAGTTCTTC
CDR3aa: CASSSGPANEQFF
abundance: many
d_gene: -
v_gene: TRBV11-2
j_gene: TRBJ2-1

CDR3nt: TGTGCCAGCAGTTACTCTATCCCGGGACAGGGGGCTGAGATGAACACTGAAGCTTTCTTT
CDR3aa: CASSYSIPGQGAEMNTEAFF
abundance: -
d_gene: TRBD1
v_gene: TRBV6-5
j_gene: TRBJ1-1